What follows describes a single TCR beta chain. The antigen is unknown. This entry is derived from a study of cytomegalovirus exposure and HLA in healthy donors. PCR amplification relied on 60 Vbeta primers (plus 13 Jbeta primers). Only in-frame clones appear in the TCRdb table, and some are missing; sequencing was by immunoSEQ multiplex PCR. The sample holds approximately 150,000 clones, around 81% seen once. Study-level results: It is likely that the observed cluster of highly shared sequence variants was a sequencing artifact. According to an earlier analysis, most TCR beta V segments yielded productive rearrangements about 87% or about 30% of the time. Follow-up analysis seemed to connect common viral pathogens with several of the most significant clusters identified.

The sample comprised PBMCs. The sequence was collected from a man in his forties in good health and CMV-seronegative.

In DNA form, the CDR3 reads TGTGCCAGCAGCCCCGACAGTGCAACTAATGAAAAACTGTTTTTT. Translation gives CASSPDSATNEKLFF. V gene TRBV7-2 combines with J gene TRBJ1-4; perhaps TRBD1 as D (5 bases). Germline CDR1 and CDR2: SGHTA and FQGNSA. The CDR3 length is 15 residues. The V gene lost 5 bases and the J gene lost 0 bases, with 10 bases spanning the gap.